This record covers a single T cell receptor beta chain. The data were taken from a study of T cell responses to AZD1222 COVID-19 vaccine. The germline CDR1 and CDR2 sequences are SGHRS and YFSETQ. V was clipped by 2 bases and J by 8 bases, with 10 bases between them. This CDR3 spans 12 amino acids. Profiling relied on immunoSEQ multiplex PCR, and the TCRdb table lists in-frame clones only, not all of them. The sample has 140,000 to 150,000 clones; about 93% are singletons. The sequencing used peripheral blood, collected on day 0 of AZD1222 vaccination. This TCR was recovered from an adult in good health. The chain carries TRBV5-1 and TRBJ2-5; a possible D gene is TRBD2 (5 bases). DNA of the CDR3: TGCGCCAGCAGCTTTTTACTAGGCACCCAGTACTTC. This codes for CASSFLLGTQYF.